The T cell receptor beta chain described here comes from a study of cytomegalovirus exposure and HLA in healthy donors. The PCR made use of 60 Vbeta and 13 Jbeta primers. The table came from immunoSEQ multiplex PCR; TCRdb's copy has only in-frame clones and leaves some out. The table includes 110,000 or so clones, 75% to 85% detected once. This CDR3 region has 14 residues. Germline lookup yields CDR1 SGHTS and CDR2 YDEGEE. V shed 0 bases and J 13 bases; nucleotides not matched to a gene: 9. Sequencing used PBMCs. The TCR comes from a middle-aged man in good health and CMV-seronegative. V gene TRBV5-8 combines with J gene TRBJ2-1; 8 bases are a match to TRBD2. CDR3 in amino acids: CASSLGSLAGLQFF. The CDR3 DNA sequence: TGTGCCAGCAGCTTGGGGTCTCTAGCGGGTCTCCAGTTCTTC.